These T cell receptor beta chains were read from a single sample in a study of blood T cell repertoires in COVID-19. Measured with immunoSEQ multiplex PCR; TCRdb has only the in-frame clones, and not every one. The table includes 370,000 or so clones, around 87% detected once. Sequencing used PBMCs or T cells enriched from blood (not recorded which). These receptors all come from a man aged 25-40 years who had recovered from COVID-19. The CDR3 runs from the conserved cysteine through the conserved F or W. D genes are given only for firm matches. Expanded clones are given a class, and other clones once, few, many or no size at all.

D	V	size	J	DNA	CDR3
.	TRBV7-8	.	TRBJ1-4	TGTGCCAGCAGCTTAGAGAGGGCAACTAATGAAAAACTGTTTTTT	CASSLERATNEKLFF
TRBD2	TRBV14	.	TRBJ2-1	TGTGCCAGCAGCCGTGACAAGGCGGGGGAGCCTTACAATGAGCAGTTCTTC	CASSRDKAGEPYNEQFF
TRBD1	TRBV10-2	.	TRBJ1-2	TGCGCCAGCAGTGAGCTGACAGGGGCTAACTATGGCTACACCTTC	CASSELTGANYGYTF
TRBD2	TRBV2	.	TRBJ2-1	TGTGCCGGAGGAAGCGGGGGGCCCTCCAATGAGCAGTTCTTC	CAGGSGGPSNEQFF
TRBD1	TRBV5-4	few	TRBJ2-7	TGTGCCAGCAGCTTTTCCGGGACAGGCCCCTACGAGCAGTACTTC	CASSFSGTGPYEQYF
.	TRBV7-3	.	TRBJ1-4	TGTGCCAGCAGCTTAAATACAGGGGAAAAACTGTTTTTT	CASSLNTGEKLFF
.	TRBV23-1	.	TRBJ1-2	TGCGCCAGCAGTCAACGACCCGGGCAGGGGCGGCGTGGCTACACCTTC	CASSQRPGQGRRGYTF
TRBD1	TRBV6-5	.	TRBJ1-2	TGTGCCAGCAGTCAGACAGGGGATAATAACTATGGCTACACCTTC	CASSQTGDNNYGYTF
.	TRBV18	few	TRBJ1-1	TGTGCCAGCTCACCCGAGAGCACTGAAGCTTTCTTT	CASSPESTEAFF
.	TRBV25-1	.	TRBJ1-1	TGTGCCAGCAGTGAATACGGGGGGCGGTCCACTGAAGCTTTCTTT	CASSEYGGRSTEAFF
TRBD1	TRBV4-1	.	TRBJ1-5	TGCGCCAGCAGCCAAGGGACAGGCCCCCAGCATTTT	CASSQGTGPQHF
TRBD2	TRBV10-2	.	TRBJ2-3	TGCGCCAGCAAGCTGGGCGGGGGGGCCCCAGATACGCAGTATTTT	CASKLGGGAPDTQYF
.	TRBV9	once	TRBJ1-2	TGTGCCAGCGGGGAGAACTATGGCTACACCTTC	CASGENYGYTF
.	TRBV30	.	TRBJ2-5	TGTGCCTGGAGTCGTATCCGAGAGACCCAGTACTTC	CAWSRIRETQYF
.	TRBV13	once	TRBJ1-2	TGTGCCAGCAGCCCCCAAGCTTTCGGGGGTAGGTCCCACACCTTC	CASSPQAFGGRSHTF
.	TRBV2	.	TRBJ1-6	TGTGCCAGCGGGCCCGGGGTTCCCCCTTCACCCCTCCACTTT	CASGPGVPPSPLHF
.	TRBV6-4	few	TRBJ1-1	TGTGCCAGCAGTGAGAGGGGGAGCACTGAAGCTTTCTTT	CASSERGSTEAFF